The 12 T cell receptor beta chains reported below all come from one sample, sequenced in a study of shared clonotypes between healthy human individuals. Naivety among CD8 cells was defined by CD45RO negativity and positive CCR7 selection, thereby excluding terminally differentiated effector memory CD45RA+ cells. Clones were read by immunoSEQ multiplex PCR, and TCRdb kept only the in-frame ones, dropping some. The sample yields about 2 million clones, over 85% seen once. The specimen sequenced was naive CD8+ T cells sorted from blood. Receptors originate from a man aged 18 to 30 in good health.

The genes are TRBV7-9 and TRBJ2-1; unclear D gene. Trimming removed 5 bases at V and 4 bases at J, with 15 bases between. CDR3 size: 15 residues. Germline V gene sequence: CDR1 SEHNR, CDR2 FQNEAQ (reference sequence). CDR3 sequence (DNA): TGTGCCAGCAGCCTCCTCTCACCTTTGTACAATGAGCAGTTCTTC. Translation gives CASSLLSPLYNEQFF.

This clone was picked up one time. The chain joins TRBV5-1 to TRBJ1-1, with no clear D. The germline CDR1 and CDR2 sequences are SGHRS and YFSETQ. This CDR3 is 13 amino acids long. V was trimmed by 0 bases and J by 1 base, leaving 4 bases between them. Here the CDR3 DNA reads TGCGCCAGCAGCTTGGTCTGGAACACTGAAGCTTTCTTT. Translation gives CASSLVWNTEAFF.

The rearrangement uses TRBV4-3 and TRBJ2-1; TRBD2 agrees at 10 bases. The CDR3 covers 15 residues. With V trimmed by 4 bases and J by 6 bases, 6 bases remained unmatched. From germline, CDR1 is LGHNA and CDR2 YSLEER. The CDR3 protein is CASSPLAGVINEQFF. The CDR3, as DNA: TGCGCCAGCAGCCCTCTAGCGGGAGTGATCAATGAGCAGTTCTTC.

V usage is TRBV1 and J usage is TRBJ2-7; TRBD1 was called by the table and not checked on the DNA. TRBV1 is labeled a pseudogene. The CDR3 consists of 16 residues. In DNA form, the CDR3 reads TGCACCAGCAGAAAACCGGGACAGATGGCCTCCTACGAGCAGTACTTC. Its protein is CTSRKPGQMASYEQYF.

This chain joins TRBV11-1 and TRBJ2-3; 7 nucleotides agree with TRBD2. Looked up from germline, CDR1 is SGHAT and CDR2 is FQDESV (reference sequence). This CDR3 is 16 amino acids long. V dropped 5 bases and J dropped 2; count of bases not matched to a gene: 10. CDR3 region: CASSPKRLAATDTQYF. The DNA of the CDR3 is TGTGCCAGCAGCCCCAAGAGACTAGCCGCCACAGATACGCAGTATTTT.

This clone was observed once. This chain connects TRBV5-1 to TRBJ2-3; D uncertain. Per germline, CDR1 SGHRS and CDR2 YFSETQ. There are 15 residues in the CDR3. The V end was cut by 1 base, the J end by 0 bases, with 9 bases between. The CDR3 DNA reads TGCGCCAGCAGCTTGATCTGGCAGAGCACAGATACGCAGTATTTT. Amino acid sequence: CASSLIWQSTDTQYF. Full variable domain (remainder filled in from reference TRBV5-1 and TRBJ2-3): KAGVTQTPRYLIKTRGQQVTLSCSPISGHRSVSWYQQTPGQGLQFLFEYFSETQRNKGNFPGRFSGRQFSNSRSEMNVSTLELGDSALYLCASSLIWQSTDTQYFGPGTRLTVL.

CDR3 residues: CASSSQSQGVLYEQYF. DNA of the CDR3: TGTGCCAGCAGTTCTCAAAGTCAAGGGGTCCTCTACGAGCAGTACTTC. This chain joins TRBV6-5 and TRBJ2-7, with D possibly being TRBD1 (5 bases). Trimming took off 4 bases at V and 3 bases at J, with 19 bases between the two ends. Germline assignment: CDR1 MNHEY and CDR2 SVGAGI. CDR3 length: 16 amino acids.

This clone was picked up one time. CDR3 sequence reads: CASSLGVVETQYF. CDR3 bases: TGTGCCAGCAGCCTAGGGGTGGTCGAGACCCAGTACTTC. The rearrangement joins TRBV7-2 to TRBJ2-5, with D possibly TRBD1 on 5 matching bases. The CDR3 length is 13 residues. V dropped 5 bases and J dropped 5 bases, with 12 bases sitting between them. Germline V gene lookup returns CDR1 SGHTA and CDR2 FQGNSA.

In the case of this clone: The sample contains more than one DNA sequence encoding this CDR3. The V gene is TRBV27, the J gene TRBJ2-7; 13 bases are shared with TRBD2. CDR1 and CDR2 (germline): MNHEY, SMNVEV (reference sequence). The CDR3 covers 14 residues. V dropped 4 bases and J dropped 4; count of bases not matched to a gene: 1. The CDR3 DNA sequence: TGTGCCAGCAGTTGGACTAGCGGGGGATACGAGCAGTACTTC. Amino acid sequence: CASSWTSGGYEQYF.

This clone was seen a single time. The rearrangement links TRBV4-1 to TRBJ2-1; no clear D gene. Germline CDR1 and CDR2: MGHRA and YSYEKL. V was trimmed by 1 base and J by 2 bases, leaving 9 bases between them. The CDR3 loop spans 15 amino acids. The CDR3 nucleotides read TGCGCCAGCAGCCAAGTATCCGGCCCCTACAATGAGCAGTTCTTC. Its protein product is CASSQVSGPYNEQFF.

The CDR3 DNA sequence: TGCGCCAGCAGCCACTCGGGCGGCAACACTGAAGCTTTCTTT. This encodes CASSHSGGNTEAFF. The rearrangement joins TRBV4-1 to TRBJ1-1, with unresolved D. Per the germline V gene, CDR1 is MGHRA and CDR2 is YSYEKL. This CDR3 comprises 14 residues. The V gene lost 3 bases and the J gene lost 2 bases, with 10 bases spanning the gap.

The chain has TRBV7-6 and TRBJ1-1, with a weak D call TRBD1 (5 bases). The germline gives CDR1 SGHVS, CDR2 FNYEAQ. Trimming pared 5 bases from V and 3 bases from J, leaving 10 bases between. The CDR3 spans 13 residues. In DNA form, the CDR3 reads TGTGCCAGCAGCCCGGGGACCTACACTGAAGCTTTCTTT. Translating gives CASSPGTYTEAFF.